This TCR beta chain originates from a study of technical replicates of blood from a few donors. Trimming took 6 bases from V and 2 from J; bases not matched to a gene: 1. Germline CDR1 and CDR2: MNHEY and SMNVEV (reference sequence). The CDR3 spans 13 residues. This table comes from immunoSEQ multiplex PCR, and its TCRdb copy is limited to in-frame clones, with some not included. The sample contains over 85,000 clones, approximately 94% of which appear only once. The chain recombines TRBV27 with TRBJ1-1; 9 positions match TRBD1. This clonotype was obtained from a human donor in good health. The sequenced material came from T cells isolated from PBMCs. CDR3 amino acids: CASRGQGNTEAFF. The CDR3 nucleotides are TGTGCCAGCAGGGGACAGGGAAACACTGAAGCTTTCTTT.